Below are 30 T cell receptor beta chains sequenced from a single sample in a study of T-cell memory formation after mild COVID-19. TCRdb redid the calling of the 5' RACE reads with MiXCR, one entry per CDR3 protein. The sample has over 500,000 distinct CDR3 sequences, approximately 15% seen once. The source material was PBMCs or a T cell subset sorted from them (not recorded which). The source is an adult woman who had mild COVID-19 (a few samples of this study predate the infection). Cell type and time point are not known.

This clonotype was found a few times. The chain carries TRBV7-8 and TRBJ2-3; 12 nucleotides match TRBD1. CDR1 is SGHVS, CDR2 FQNEAQ, per germline. The CDR3 contains 16 residues. Germline trimming cut 5 bases from V and 9 bases from J; bases unmatched to any gene: 12. Written as DNA, the CDR3 is TGTGCCAGCAGCCGAAAATCCGGGACAGGGGGCGACACGCAGTATTTT. It specifies CASSRKSGTGGDTQYF.

V and J are TRBV19 and TRBJ2-7, with 7 bases that match TRBD2. The CDR3 runs 15 residues. Unmatched junction bases numbered 7, after V lost 3 bases and J lost 2 bases. The germline gives CDR1 LNHDA, CDR2 SQIVND (reference sequence). The CDR3 bases are TGTGCCAGTAGTATCCGGGGGGACTGGACCTACGAGCAGTACTTC. This translates into CASSIRGDWTYEQYF.

The V call is TRBV12-3 or TRBV12-4, the J call TRBJ2-3; possible D gene TRBD2, 5 bases. The CDR3 consists of 16 residues. Trimming stripped 6 bases from V and 5 bases from J, with 21 bases between. This CDR3 is CASSPWGAAGRDTQYF. The CDR3 DNA is TGTGCCAGCAGCCCCTGGGGAGCGGCGGGTAGAGATACGCAGTATTTT.

The V call is TRBV10-3, the J call TRBJ1-6; 9 nucleotides match TRBD1. CDR1 and CDR2 from the germline V gene are ENHRY and SYGVKD. The CDR3 is 13 residues long. J lost 9 bases, V lost 5 bases, and 2 bases had no gene match. Here the CDR3 DNA reads TGTGCCATCAGTCCGGGACAGGGTTCACCCCTCCACTTT. Translation: CAISPGQGSPLHF.

This clonotype was found a few times. This chain uses TRBV15 with TRBJ2-7, with TRBD2 identical over 8 bases. The CDR3 covers 17 residues. The trim removed 0 bases at V and 3 bases at J, leaving 10 bases unmatched. Germline values: CDR1 LNHNV, CDR2 YYDKDF (reference sequence). The DNA for the CDR3 is TGTGCCACCAGCAGAGAATTCTTGCGGGGGGTGAGCTACGAGCAGTACTTC. It encodes CATSREFLRGVSYEQYF. Supplemented by reference TRBV15 and TRBJ2-7, the full variable domain reads DAMVIQNPRYQVTQFGKPVTLSCSQTLNHNVMYWYQQKSSQAPKLLFHYYDKDFNNEADTPDNFQSRRPNTSFCFLDIRSPGLGDTAMYLCATSREFLRGVSYEQYFGPGTRLTVT.

The chain couples TRBV7-6 to TRBJ2-5, with 8 bases lining up with TRBD2. Looked up from germline, CDR1 is SGHVS and CDR2 is FNYEAQ. The V and J ends lost 2 bases and 4 bases, in that order; junction bases with no gene match: 9. The CDR3 has 16 residues. The CDR3 protein is CASSLYETSDRETQYF. CDR3 nucleotides: TGTGCCAGCAGCTTATATGAGACTAGCGATAGAGAGACCCAGTACTTC.

The chain couples TRBV20-1 to TRBJ2-4; no firm D call. The germline CDR1 and CDR2 sequences are DFQATT and SNEGSKA (reference sequence). This CDR3 contains 14 residues. Between the trimmed V and J ends, which lost 3 bases and 0 bases, there was a span of 9 bases. CDR3: CSASDGTAKNIQYF. The CDR3 bases are TGCAGTGCTAGTGACGGTACAGCCAAAAACATTCAGTACTTC.

Ten or more counts support this clonotype. The chain joins TRBV9 to TRBJ2-7, with 7 nucleotides matching TRBD2. Germline V gives CDR1 SGDLS, CDR2 YYNGEE. This CDR3 spans 13 amino acids. Losses at the gene ends were 1 base for V and 3 bases for J; bases not matched to a gene: 1. In DNA, the CDR3 is TGTGCCAGCAGCGTATCTAGCGGCTACGAGCAGTACTTC. Its translation is CASSVSSGYEQYF.

This clonotype has a single count. The CDR3 DNA sequence: TGTGCCAGCAGCCAAGGAGAGGGGGTTAACACTGAAGCTTTCTTT. This gives the protein CASSQGEGVNTEAFF. This sequence joins TRBV4-2 and TRBJ1-1; D possibly corresponds to TRBD1 (6 bases). V was pared by 1 base and J by 2 bases, with 11 bases between. CDR1 is LGHNA and CDR2 is YNFKEQ in the germline V gene. The CDR3 runs 15 residues.

The J gene is TRBJ2-7, the V gene TRBV7-6; TRBD1 matches 11 bases. CDR3 length: 15 amino acids. V gave up 6 bases and J gave up 4 bases; unmatched junction bases: 8. In germline, CDR1 is SGHVS, CDR2 FNYEAQ. Written as DNA, the CDR3 is TGTGCCAGCAGACCCGGGACAGGGGGTACTTACGAGCAGTACTTC. Residues: CASRPGTGGTYEQYF.

The V and J genes are TRBV3-1 and TRBJ1-6; D not certain. The CDR3 sequence is 13 residues long. With 4 bases removed from V and 4 bases from J, the gap between germline ends came to 5 bases. Looked up from germline, CDR1 is LGHDT and CDR2 is YNNKEL (reference sequence). Here the CDR3 reads CASSPSYNSPLHF. In nucleotides, the CDR3 is TGTGCCAGCAGCCCCTCTTATAATTCACCCCTCCACTTT. The complete variable domain, with remaining parts taken from reference TRBV3-1 and TRBJ1-6, reads DTAVSQTPKYLVTQMGNDKSIKCEQNLGHDTMYWYKQDSKKFLKIMFSYNNKELIINETVPNRFSPKSPDKAHLNLHINSLELGDSAVYFCASSPSYNSPLHFGNGTRLTVT.

This chain links TRBV15 with TRBJ2-1, with D perhaps TRBD1 (6 bases). CDR3 size: 16 residues. From germline, CDR1 is LNHNV and CDR2 YYDKDF (reference sequence). V shed 0 bases and J shed 4 bases, with 13 bases lying between them. The CDR3, as DNA: TGTGCCACCAGCAGAGATCCCAGGGGCCGGTACAATGAGCAGTTCTTC. Translated: CATSRDPRGRYNEQFF.

The gene calls are TRBV11-3 and TRBJ2-7; D gene uncertain. Germline V gene data show CDR1 as SGHNT and CDR2 as YENEEA. The CDR3 is 12 residues long. Trimming removed 5 bases from V and 5 bases from J, with 10 bases in between. The CDR3, as DNA: TGTGCCAGCAGCAGATGGCAAAACGAGCAGTACTTC. Amino acid sequence: CASSRWQNEQYF.

This clonotype came up many times. This sequence joins TRBV20-1 and TRBJ2-3; possibly TRBD1 for D (6 bases). The V end lost 4 bases, the J end lost 0 bases, and 14 bases lay between the germline ends. Germline CDR1 is DFQATT and CDR2 is SNEGSKA (reference sequence). The CDR3 runs 15 residues. For the CDR3, the DNA is TGCAGTGCTAACGAAGGGGGTAGAAGCACAGATACGCAGTATTTT. It specifies CSANEGGRSTDTQYF.

This clonotype occurred a few times. The gene calls are TRBV3-1 and TRBJ2-7; 7 bases match TRBD2. The germline V gene encodes CDR1 LGHDT and CDR2 YNNKEL (reference sequence). V lost 3 bases and J lost 1; bases outside the gene matches: 6. The CDR3 is 15 residues long. This chain's CDR3 is CASSHGGLGSYEQYF. DNA for the CDR3: TGTGCCAGCAGCCATGGAGGACTAGGATCCTACGAGCAGTACTTC.

The table lists this clonotype with many counts. This chain joins TRBV7-9 and TRBJ1-2; D is possibly TRBD1 (6 bases). In germline, CDR1 is SEHNR, CDR2 FQNEAQ (reference sequence). The CDR3 sequence is 15 residues long. Trimming stripped 0 bases from V and 4 bases from J, with 12 bases between. The CDR3 DNA reads TGTGCCAGCAGCTTAGCCGGGGCAGGGGCCTATGGCTACACCTTC. Its protein is CASSLAGAGAYGYTF.

In this sample, this clonotype turned up once. The gene calls are TRBV4-3 and TRBJ2-2; D is unresolved. CDR3 length: 15 amino acids. The germline V and J ends were trimmed by 1 base and 2 bases, with 8 bases remaining between them. Germline CDR1 LGHNA, CDR2 YSLEER. The CDR3 loop reads CASSQGRSNTGELFF. CDR3 sequence (DNA): TGCGCCAGCAGCCAAGGCCGGTCAAACACCGGGGAGCTGTTTTTT.

V usage is TRBV9 and J usage is TRBJ2-3, with D possibly TRBD1 on 6 matching bases. This CDR3 contains 15 residues. Germline values: CDR1 SGDLS, CDR2 YYNGEE. The V gene lost 0 bases and the J gene lost 2 bases, with 10 bases spanning the gap. CDR3 loop: CASSVATGPTDTQYF. The CDR3 DNA is TGTGCCAGCAGCGTAGCGACAGGACCCACAGATACGCAGTATTTT.

A few counts support this clonotype. The chain recombines TRBV29-1 with TRBJ1-1; D ambiguous. Germline-derived CDR1 and CDR2 are SQVTM and ANQGSEA. Deletions cut 7 bases from V and 4 bases from J, with 16 bases between. CDR3 length: 13 residues. CDR3 nucleotides: TGCAGCGCCCAAGGCACCCGGGGCACTGAAGCTTTCTTT. Protein sequence: CSAQGTRGTEAFF.

The gene calls are TRBV24-1 and TRBJ2-2, with 7 bases that match TRBD2. The germline CDR1 and CDR2 sequences are KGHDR and SFDVKD. V trimming: 2 bases; J trimming: 4 bases; junction bases outside the gene matches: 12. This CDR3 region has 18 residues. The DNA of the CDR3 is TGTGCCACCAGTGATTCCTTAAGCGGGGCTTTTCCCACCGGGGAGCTGTTTTTT. It codes for CATSDSLSGAFPTGELFF.

The genes are TRBV12-3 or TRBV12-4 and TRBJ1-3; D not certain. The V gene lost 3 bases and the J gene lost 0 bases, with 15 bases spanning the gap. The CDR3 consists of 17 residues. The CDR3 coding sequence is TGTGCCAGCAGTTTCCTAGTCGGAGGGAGCTCTGGAAACACCATATATTTT. Its translation is CASSFLVGGSSGNTIYF.

A few counts support this clonotype. V usage is TRBV12-3 or TRBV12-4 and J usage is TRBJ2-1, with D perhaps TRBD1 or TRBD2 (5 bases each). Trimming pared 5 bases from V and 11 bases from J, leaving 13 bases between. The CDR3 sequence is 12 residues long. The CDR3 sequence: CASSPGPVKQFF. DNA for the CDR3: TGTGCCAGCAGTCCGGGACCAGTAAAGCAGTTCTTC.

CDR3 sequence reads: CASSAFRGTDTQYF. The CDR3 DNA is TGTGCCAGTAGTGCCTTCAGGGGCACAGATACGCAGTATTTT. The chain has TRBV19 and TRBJ2-3; possibly TRBD1 for D (5 bases). Trimming stripped 5 bases from V and 1 base from J, with 10 bases between. This CDR3 is built from 14 residues. Per the germline V gene, CDR1 is LNHDA and CDR2 is SQIVND (reference sequence).

This clonotype was counted between two and nine times. The rearrangement links TRBV7-8 to TRBJ2-5; D might be TRBD1 or TRBD2, each matching 5 bases. The CDR3 consists of 14 residues. Germline-derived CDR1 and CDR2 are SGHVS and FQNEAQ. Trimming stripped 4 bases from V and 2 bases from J, with 11 bases between. CDR3 coding DNA: TGTGCCAGCAGCTGGGGGAGCGGACAAGAGACCCAGTACTTC. Its protein is CASSWGSGQETQYF.

This clonotype was detected a few times. The genes are TRBV9 and TRBJ1-2; D uncertain. Trimming took off 0 bases at V and 4 bases at J, with 13 bases between the two ends. The CDR3 consists of 15 residues. Germline V gives CDR1 SGDLS, CDR2 YYNGEE. The CDR3 DNA is TGTGCCAGCAGCGTAGGAGCTTCCCAGATCTATGGCTACACCTTC. It encodes CASSVGASQIYGYTF.

This clonotype was seen more than once but under ten times. The CDR3 DNA sequence: TGTGCCAGCAGTCCTCTGGGGACAGGGAACTACAATGAGCAGTTCTTC. Its translation is CASSPLGTGNYNEQFF. The chain employs TRBV25-1 and TRBJ2-1; 9 positions agree with TRBD1. The V gene end was trimmed by 5 bases and the J gene end by 3 bases; junction bases not matched to a gene: 8. Germline loops: CDR1 MGHDK, CDR2 SYGVNS. This CDR3 is 16 amino acids long.

There are a few counts of this clonotype. The chain combines TRBV30 with TRBJ1-2, with 8 nucleotides matching TRBD1. The trim removed 0 bases at V and 8 bases at J, leaving 8 bases unmatched. This CDR3 has 14 amino acids. Germline V gene data show CDR1 as GTSNPN and CDR2 as SVGIG (reference sequence). The CDR3 sequence: CAWSVQGGRKGYTF. Here the CDR3 DNA reads TGTGCCTGGAGTGTACAGGGGGGGCGGAAAGGCTACACCTTC.

This sequence joins TRBV15 and TRBJ2-5; TRBD2 aligns across 15 bases. Germline V gene sequence: CDR1 LNHNV, CDR2 YYDKDF (reference sequence). The CDR3 is 17 residues long. The ends lost 6 bases at V and 4 bases at J; junction bases unmatched: 9. CDR3 sequence: CATRSGTSGGNLETQYF. In DNA, the CDR3 is TGTGCCACCAGATCCGGGACTAGCGGGGGGAACCTAGAGACCCAGTACTTC.

This clonotype was detected a few times. The chain recombines TRBV27 with TRBJ2-7, with 7 bases identical to TRBD2. Trimming took 2 bases from V and 0 from J; bases not matched to a gene: 7. The germline V gene encodes CDR1 MNHEY and CDR2 SMNVEV (reference sequence). This CDR3 region has 16 residues. CDR3 sequence (DNA): TGTGCCAGCAGTTTAGATCCAGCGGGGAGCTCCTACGAGCAGTACTTC. Translation: CASSLDPAGSSYEQYF.

The V call is TRBV6-5, the J call TRBJ1-4; the match to TRBD1 covers 7 bases. Germline trimming cut 0 bases from V and 4 bases from J; bases unmatched to any gene: 8. The CDR3 has 17 residues. Germline CDR1 reads MNHEY; CDR2 reads SVGAGI. CDR3 region: CASSYSGDSRHNEKLFF. The CDR3 bases are TGTGCCAGCAGTTACTCTGGGGACAGCCGCCATAATGAAAAACTGTTTTTT.